The present entry profiles one T cell receptor (beta chain) with its context. What it binds is unknown. The sample comes from a study of identical twins. V was cut by 5 bases and J by 4 bases, with 12 bases left in between. This CDR3 region has 14 residues. TCRdb independently ran MiXCR on the 5' RACE reads; one entry per CDR3 protein. The sample lists hundreds of thousands of distinct CDR3 sequences, about a fifth occurring once. Healthy Caucasian individuals made up all the donors. Study observations and caveats: Cross-sectional statistical analysis, not tracking of the same donors, underpinned the conclusions. Out-of-frame beta sequences exhibited a weaker degree of excess twin sharing.

This sample was also put to use in a study of yellow fever vaccine responses in identical twins.

The chain recombines TRBV12-3 or TRBV12-4 with TRBJ2-1; D is ambiguous. Input material: CD4+ T cells sorted from blood. The clonotype comes from a woman under 30 in good health. CDR3 in DNA: TGTGCCAGCAGTGCGACCGAAGTATACAATGAGCAGTTCTTC. Translation gives CASSATEVYNEQFF.